A selection of T cell receptor beta chains follows, all from one sample in a study of cytomegalovirus exposure and HLA in healthy donors. Data came from immunoSEQ multiplex PCR; TCRdb stores just in-frame clones and leaves some out. The sample consists of 130,000 or so clones, about two thirds of them appearing once. Sequenced sample: PBMCs. These receptors all stem from a woman in her thirties or forties in good health and CMV-seronegative. The CDR3 runs from the conserved cysteine through the conserved F or W. D genes are given only for firm matches. A clone size is listed for some rows: how often the clone was seen (once, few, many), or a class if it is expanded.

abundance	v_gene	d_gene	j_gene	CDR3nt	CDR3aa
few	TRBV11-2	TRBD1	TRBJ2-7	TGTGCCAGCAGCCTCACCGGGACAGGGACCTACGAGCAGTACTTC	CASSLTGTGTYEQYF
-	TRBV18	TRBD1	TRBJ2-2	TGTGCCAGCTCACCACCCGGGACAGGGCGAACCGGGGAGCTGTTTTTT	CASSPPGTGRTGELFF
-	TRBV5-1	TRBD1	TRBJ1-1	TGCGCCAGCAGCTGGGGGACAGGGAGGACTGAAGCTTTCTTT	CASSWGTGRTEAFF
-	TRBV7-2	TRBD1	TRBJ1-2	TGTGCCAGCAGCTTAGAGACAGGGGCGCTTAACTATGGCTACACCTTC	CASSLETGALNYGYTF
-	TRBV28	TRBD2	TRBJ2-7	TGTGCCAGTACCACCGGGACTAGCTTATACGAGCAGTACTTC	CASTTGTSLYEQYF
-	TRBV2	-	TRBJ2-7	TGTGCCAGCAGTGACCGGACAGTACGAAGCTACGAGCAGTACTTC	CASSDRTVRSYEQYF
-	TRBV6-1	-	TRBJ2-4	TGTGCCAGCTCTTCAGGAGGCAAAAACATTCAGTACTTC	CASSSGGKNIQYF
-	TRBV29-1	-	TRBJ1-2	TGCAGCGTTGAAGAGAGAGACAGCTATGGCTACACCTTC	CSVEERDSYGYTF
-	TRBV7-2	TRBD1	TRBJ1-2	TGTGCCAGCAGTTTCGGACAGGCGCGGGGCTACACCTTC	CASSFGQARGYTF
few	TRBV9	TRBD1	TRBJ2-1	TGTGCCAGCAGCCCGCATGGACAGGGCGGGAATGAGCAGTTCTTC	CASSPHGQGGNEQFF
once	TRBV4-1	-	TRBJ1-5	TGCGCCAGCAGCCAAGATCGGGGGGCTCAGCCCCAGCATTTT	CASSQDRGAQPQHF
-	TRBV25-1	TRBD1	TRBJ2-4	TGTGCCAGCAGTGCAGGGACAGGGGTAGACATTCAGTACTTC	CASSAGTGVDIQYF
-	TRBV29-1	-	TRBJ1-2	TGCAGCGTTGAAGACCGCCCTAGGGGGTTATATGGCTACACCTTC	CSVEDRPRGLYGYTF
-	TRBV5-8	-	TRBJ2-5	TGTGCCAGCAGCTTTGGAGGTCAAGAGACCCAGTACTTC	CASSFGGQETQYF
few	TRBV19	TRBD1	TRBJ2-7	TGTGCCAGTAGTATAGCCTCGGGACAGGGATTCCACGAGCAGTACTTC	CASSIASGQGFHEQYF
-	TRBV5-4	-	TRBJ1-2	TGTGCCAGCAGCTTGGACGGACTCTATGGCTACACCTTC	CASSLDGLYGYTF
-	TRBV6-5	TRBD2	TRBJ2-7	TGTGCCAGCAGTTACTCCTCTAGCGGCTCCTACGAGCAGTACTTC	CASSYSSSGSYEQYF
-	TRBV2	TRBD1	TRBJ2-5	TGTGCCAGCACCGCGACAGGGTTCCAAGAGACCCAGTACTTC	CASTATGFQETQYF
-	TRBV5-4	-	TRBJ1-1	TGTGCCAGCAGCTTAGGTCCCACAGTGTGGAACACTGAAGCTTTCTTT	CASSLGPTVWNTEAFF
-	TRBV30	-	TRBJ1-6	TGTGCCTGGAGTTCAGGTTATAATTCACCCCTCCACTTT	CAWSSGYNSPLHF
once	TRBV28	-	TRBJ1-5	TGTGCCAGCAGTTTAATACAGCTCAATCAGCCCCAGCATTTT	CASSLIQLNQPQHF
few	TRBV5-4	TRBD1	TRBJ1-1	TGTGCCAGCAGCTGGACAGGGAGTAACACTGAAGCTTTCTTT	CASSWTGSNTEAFF